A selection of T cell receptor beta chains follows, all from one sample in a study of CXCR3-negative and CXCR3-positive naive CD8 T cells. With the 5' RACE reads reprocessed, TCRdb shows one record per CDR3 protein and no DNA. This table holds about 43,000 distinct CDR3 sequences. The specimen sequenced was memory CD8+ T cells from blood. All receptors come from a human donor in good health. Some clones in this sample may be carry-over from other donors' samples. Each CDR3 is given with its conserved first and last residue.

CDR3: CSAGTFYSYNEQFF; V: TRBV20-1; J: TRBJ2-1
CDR3: CASSSTGGADTQYF; V: TRBV7-9; J: TRBJ2-3
CDR3: CASTAPGPRDTQYF; V: TRBV25-1; J: TRBJ2-3
CDR3: CASSLEQGAQNQETQYF; V: TRBV7-9; J: TRBJ2-5
CDR3: CSVSTGNIQYF; V: TRBV29-1; J: TRBJ2-4
CDR3: CASSFLRAGGPSYNEQFF; V: TRBV27; J: TRBJ2-1
CDR3: CASSEAGASSYNEQFF; V: TRBV6-1; J: TRBJ2-1
CDR3: CASSFSDRGDQPQHF; V: TRBV28; J: TRBJ1-5
CDR3: CASSPTSTLAKNIQYF; V: TRBV14; J: TRBJ2-4
CDR3: CASRVWGQDEQYF; V: TRBV12-3/TRBV12-4; J: TRBJ2-7
CDR3: CASSSAPGYSDTPYEQYF; V: TRBV28; J: TRBJ2-7
CDR3: CATSVGTDYNEQFF; V: TRBV15; J: TRBJ2-1
CDR3: CASTPGTGELFF; V: TRBV12-3/TRBV12-4; J: TRBJ2-2
CDR3: CASSEDRDNEQFF; V: TRBV6-5; J: TRBJ2-1
CDR3: CASSGGDRGVYEQYF; V: TRBV12-3/TRBV12-4; J: TRBJ2-7
CDR3: CASSQDFTANTGELFF; V: TRBV4-3; J: TRBJ2-2
CDR3: CASSPLEGPLGELGTEAFF; V: TRBV6-2/TRBV6-3; J: TRBJ1-1
CDR3: CASSYTGRGHGTDTQYF; V: TRBV11-2; J: TRBJ2-3
CDR3: CSASQDSLYEQYF; V: TRBV20-1; J: TRBJ2-7
CDR3: CASSRWDRTNTEAFF; V: TRBV7-7; J: TRBJ1-1
CDR3: CASSQVWAAGNEQFF; V: TRBV14; J: TRBJ2-1
CDR3: CASSPMRDTEAFF; V: TRBV12-3/TRBV12-4; J: TRBJ1-1
CDR3: CASSLDRQGGTYNEQFF; V: TRBV11-3; J: TRBJ2-1
CDR3: CASSLRADHEQYF; V: TRBV13; J: TRBJ2-7
CDR3: CSGEPGQNTEAFF; V: TRBV29-1; J: TRBJ1-1
CDR3: CASSSPSWTTTKISTDTQYF; V: TRBV7-9; J: TRBJ2-3
CDR3: CSVWTSGTQEQYF; V: TRBV29-1; J: TRBJ2-7
CDR3: CASSVGLDNNEQFF; V: TRBV7-3; J: TRBJ2-1
CDR3: CSVEDLPAHEQFF; V: TRBV29-1; J: TRBJ2-1
CDR3: CASSAPGSNQPQHF; V: TRBV7-6; J: TRBJ1-5
CDR3: CASSLNSGTYGYTF; V: TRBV4-3; J: TRBJ1-2
CDR3: CASRQIQLTSGDYNEQFF; V: TRBV28; J: TRBJ2-1
CDR3: CASSPPGGRTSYEQYF; V: TRBV14; J: TRBJ2-7
CDR3: CSVWFMNTEAFF; V: TRBV29-1; J: TRBJ1-1
CDR3: CASSQDRTGAYGYTF; V: TRBV4-3; J: TRBJ1-2
CDR3: CASRRGAQAYEQYF; V: TRBV5-1; J: TRBJ2-7
CDR3: CSAVDWENTEAFF; V: TRBV20-1; J: TRBJ1-1
CDR3: CSASQTSGPTYNEQFF; V: TRBV20-1; J: TRBJ2-1
CDR3: CASLGRDRGEQYF; V: TRBV2; J: TRBJ2-7
CDR3: CASSERTYVGYIQYF; V: TRBV25-1; J: TRBJ2-4
CDR3: CASERNTEAFF; V: TRBV2; J: TRBJ1-1
CDR3: CASSVYYEQYF; V: TRBV5-6; J: TRBJ2-7
CDR3: CSAASGQGNEQYF; V: TRBV20-1; J: TRBJ2-7
CDR3: CASSWTPGQGADEQYF; V: TRBV7-6; J: TRBJ2-7
CDR3: CSPKVRGIDEQYF; V: TRBV29-1; J: TRBJ2-7
CDR3: CASSSPEGNEQFF; V: TRBV7-9; J: TRBJ2-1
CDR3: CDSSQERGPSYEQYF; V: TRBV4-1; J: TRBJ2-7
CDR3: CASSLLRPAGNTIYF; V: TRBV7-9; J: TRBJ1-3
CDR3: CASSQDPGTGGGELFF; V: TRBV4-2; J: TRBJ2-2
CDR3: CASSWGRLSSYNEQFF; V: TRBV28; J: TRBJ2-1
CDR3: CASSLAGPSYEQYF; V: TRBV11-2; J: TRBJ2-7
CDR3: CSARDLVNYGYTF; V: TRBV20-1; J: TRBJ1-2
CDR3: CSAQRGPTDTQYF; V: TRBV20-1; J: TRBJ2-3
CDR3: CAWSVANTEAFF; V: TRBV30; J: TRBJ1-1
CDR3: CASRTIDPDHPLEAFF; V: TRBV7-6; J: TRBJ1-1